This TCR beta chain was recorded in a study of blood T cell repertoires in COVID-19. Study-wide context: T cells, B-cell-depleted T cells, or PBMCs provided the cDNA or gDNA that served as material.

The CDR3 contains 14 residues. In germline, CDR1 is LGHDT, CDR2 YNNKEL (reference sequence). Trimming took off 0 bases at V and 6 bases at J, with 10 bases between the two ends. Produced via immunoSEQ multiplex PCR; TCRdb's table is partial and in-frame only. The sample has 200,000 to 300,000 clones, roughly four fifths seen once. The rearrangement joins TRBV3-1 (or the pseudogene TRBV3-2) to TRBJ2-3; D call uncertain. The sequenced sample consisted of peripheral blood. The receptor was isolated from a woman of 80 years or more with COVID-19, enrolled during active disease. For the CDR3, the DNA is TGTGCCAGCAGCCAAGATAACTTCGCGGATACGCAGTATTTT. This gives the protein CASSQDNFADTQYF.